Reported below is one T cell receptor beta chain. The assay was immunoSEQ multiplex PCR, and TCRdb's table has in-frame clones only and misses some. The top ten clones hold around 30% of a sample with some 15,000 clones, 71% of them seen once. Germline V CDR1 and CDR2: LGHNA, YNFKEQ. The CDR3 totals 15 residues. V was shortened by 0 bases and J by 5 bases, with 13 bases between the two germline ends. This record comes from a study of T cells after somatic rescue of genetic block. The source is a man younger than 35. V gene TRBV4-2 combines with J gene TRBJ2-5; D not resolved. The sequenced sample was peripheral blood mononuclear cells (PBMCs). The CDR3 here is CASSQDRQSLETQYF. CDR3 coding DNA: TGTGCCAGCAGCCAAGATCGGCAGTCTTTGGAGACCCAGTACTTC.